This T cell receptor (beta chain) was identified during a study of blood T cell repertoires in COVID-19. Study information: The study drew acute and convalescent COVID-19 samples from the United States, Italy and Spain.

Data came from immunoSEQ multiplex PCR; TCRdb stores just in-frame clones and leaves some out. The sample gives about 190,000 clones, around four fifths of which show up once; roughly 14% is in the top ten. The CDR3 is 15 residues long. Germline V CDR1 and CDR2: MNHEY, SVGEGT. The J segment lost 4 bases and the V segment lost 2 bases, leaving 6 bases of the junction unmatched. The sequencing sample was made of peripheral blood. The chain employs TRBV6-2 or TRBV6-3 and TRBJ2-7; 9 nucleotides agree with TRBD1. This clonotype originated in a man in his thirties or forties with active or convalescent COVID-19. In nucleotides, the CDR3 is TGTGCCAGCAGTTACCGGACAGGGGCTTCTTACGAGCAGTACTTC. Its translation: CASSYRTGASYEQYF.